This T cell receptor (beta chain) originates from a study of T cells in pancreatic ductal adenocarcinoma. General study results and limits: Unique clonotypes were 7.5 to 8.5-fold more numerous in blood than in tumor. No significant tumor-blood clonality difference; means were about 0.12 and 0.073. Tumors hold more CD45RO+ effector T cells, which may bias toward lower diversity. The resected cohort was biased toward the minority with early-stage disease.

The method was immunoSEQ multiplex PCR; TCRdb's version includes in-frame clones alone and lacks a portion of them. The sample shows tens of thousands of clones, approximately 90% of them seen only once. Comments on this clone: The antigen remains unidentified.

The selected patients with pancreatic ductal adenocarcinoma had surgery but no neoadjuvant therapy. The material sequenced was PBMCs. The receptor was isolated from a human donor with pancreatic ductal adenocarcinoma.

In nucleotides, the CDR3 is TGTGCCAGCAGCCAAGATCTACGGGAACCCTACGAGCAGTACTTC. Translated, it gives CASSQDLREPYEQYF. The chain carries TRBV14 and TRBJ2-7; TRBD2 might be the D (5 bases). The germline gives CDR1 SGHDN, CDR2 FVKESK. The CDR3 spans 15 residues. Trimming pared 0 bases from V and 2 bases from J, leaving 11 bases between.